This T cell receptor beta chain appears in the sequencing data of a study of blood T cell repertoires in COVID-19. In the study overall: There were acute and convalescent COVID-19 samples, and they came from the United States, Italy and Spain.

V gave up 4 bases and J gave up 5 bases; unmatched junction bases: 9. The germline CDR1 and CDR2 sequences are KGHSH and LQKENI. This CDR3 contains 16 residues. Generated by immunoSEQ multiplex PCR, the TCRdb table keeps only in-frame clones and is missing some. The data hold roughly 360,000 clones, with around 83% observed a single time. The clonotype was recovered from a woman aged 45-59 years who had recovered from COVID-19. The gene calls are TRBV18 and TRBJ2-2; TRBD1 agrees at 8 bases. Sequenced input: PBMCs or T cells enriched from blood (not recorded which). This chain's CDR3 is CASSRYRGKETGELFF. The CDR3 nucleotides are TGTGCCAGCTCACGCTACAGGGGGAAGGAAACCGGGGAGCTGTTTTTT.